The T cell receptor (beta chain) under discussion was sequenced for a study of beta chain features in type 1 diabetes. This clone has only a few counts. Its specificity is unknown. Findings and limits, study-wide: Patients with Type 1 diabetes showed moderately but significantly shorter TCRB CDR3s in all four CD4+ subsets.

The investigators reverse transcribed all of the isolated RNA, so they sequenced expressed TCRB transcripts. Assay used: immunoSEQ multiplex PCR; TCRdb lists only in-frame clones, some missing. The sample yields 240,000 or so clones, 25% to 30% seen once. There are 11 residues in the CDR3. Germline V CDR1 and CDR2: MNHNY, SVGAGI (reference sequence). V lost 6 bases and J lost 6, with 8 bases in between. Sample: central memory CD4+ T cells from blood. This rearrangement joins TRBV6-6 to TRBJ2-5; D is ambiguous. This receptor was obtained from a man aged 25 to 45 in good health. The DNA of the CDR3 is TGTGCCAGCAGCCCCGCGAAGACCCAGTACTTC. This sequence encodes CASSPAKTQYF.